These T cell receptor beta chains were read from a single sample in a study of beta chain features in type 1 diabetes. Sequencing used immunoSEQ multiplex PCR; TCRdb keeps in-frame clones, though not all of them. The sample has fewer than 900,000 clones, 15% to 20% seen once. Material for sequencing was naive CD4+ T cells from blood. The origin of the receptors is a woman aged 18 to 35 in good health. Both conserved end residues are part of each CDR3. Each record gives: clone size, D gene, V gene, J gene, CDR3 protein, CDR3 DNA. D genes are given only for firm matches. Rows give clone size only sometimes, using once, few, many, or a class for an expanded clone.

>few|TRBD1|TRBV29-1|TRBJ2-1
CSVAGQGARSSYNEQFF
TGCAGCGTTGCGGGACAGGGGGCCCGGAGCTCCTACAATGAGCAGTTCTTC
>NA|NA|TRBV28|TRBJ1-5
CASSLWLAVRSINQPQHF
TGTGCCAGCAGTTTATGGCTTGCAGTAAGATCAATCAATCAGCCCCAGCATTTT
>NA|TRBD1|TRBV7-3|TRBJ2-2
CASSLAGGRLFF
TGTGCCAGCAGCTTAGCAGGGGGTCGGCTGTTTTTT
>NA|NA|TRBV18|TRBJ2-7
CASSLTDGTYEQYF
TGTGCCAGCTCACTCACCGACGGGACCTACGAGCAGTACTTC
>NA|NA|TRBV4-2|TRBJ2-7
CASSLRRDGYYEQYF
TGTGCCAGCAGCCTCCGACGGGACGGCTACTACGAGCAGTACTTC
>NA|NA|TRBV25-1|TRBJ2-7
CASSEQVGYEQYF
TGTGCCAGCAGTGAACAGGTTGGCTACGAGCAGTACTTC
>few|NA|TRBV7-9|TRBJ1-4
CASSLRGGQGGEKLFF
TGTGCCAGCAGCTTAAGGGGCGGGCAGGGAGGCGAAAAACTGTTTTTT
>NA|NA|TRBV7-3|TRBJ2-5
CASSLNGGQETQYF
TGTGCCAGCAGCTTAAACGGTGGCCAAGAGACCCAGTACTTC
>NA|NA|TRBV7-2|TRBJ2-7
CASSLAPAVGSYEQYF
TGTGCCAGCAGCTTAGCCCCAGCGGTAGGCTCCTACGAGCAGTACTTC
>NA|NA|TRBV5-6|TRBJ2-5
CASSLPQRETQYF
TGTGCCAGCAGCCTTCCGCAACGGGAGACCCAGTACTTC
>few|TRBD1|TRBV7-9|TRBJ2-7
CASSPGQGVLYEQYF
TGTGCCAGCAGCCCCGGACAGGGGGTTCTCTACGAGCAGTACTTC
>NA|TRBD2|TRBV5-6|TRBJ2-2
CASSWGLAGATGELFF
TGTGCCAGCAGCTGGGGACTAGCGGGAGCAACCGGGGAGCTGTTTTTT
>NA|NA|TRBV13|TRBJ1-4
CASSLGIGTNEKLFF
TGTGCCAGCAGCTTAGGGATAGGGACTAATGAAAAACTGTTTTTT
>NA|NA|TRBV29-1|TRBJ2-7
CSVVTGTVYEQYF
TGCAGCGTTGTTACAGGGACGGTTTACGAGCAGTACTTC
>NA|NA|TRBV28|TRBJ1-3
CASSLFPATSGNTIYF
TGTGCCAGCAGTTTATTCCCAGCCACATCTGGAAACACCATATATTTT
>NA|NA|TRBV4-3|TRBJ1-3
CASSQESAYHGNTIYF
TGCGCCAGCAGCCAAGAGTCGGCGTACCACGGAAACACCATATATTTT